This entry lists 13 T cell receptor beta chains sequenced from one sample in a study of neurological immune-mediated disorders. TCRdb re-derived calls from the 5' RACE reads in MiXCR, one entry per CDR3 protein. This sample carries 18,000 or so distinct CDR3 sequences, roughly 10% of them seen once, and the ten largest clones take 25% to 35%. The sequencing input was CD8+ T cells from blood. These receptors originate from a woman between 50 and 59 years old in good health.

This clonotype was detected ten times or more. This chain joins TRBV20-1 and TRBJ2-1; D tentatively reads TRBD1 or TRBD2 (5 bases each). Trimming removed 0 bases from V and 3 bases from J, with 12 bases in between. Germline loops: CDR1 DFQATT, CDR2 SNEGSKA (reference sequence). The CDR3 spans 15 residues. Here the CDR3 reads CSARDQGRGYNEQFF. DNA of the CDR3: TGCAGTGCTAGAGATCAGGGTCGGGGCTACAATGAGCAGTTCTTC.

This clonotype was counted many times. V and J are TRBV10-3 and TRBJ2-6; D remains ambiguous. Germline CDR1 ENHRY, CDR2 SYGVKD. The CDR3 has 14 residues. V lost 7 bases to trimming and J lost 1 base, with 8 bases between them. The DNA for the CDR3 is TGTGCCATCACGGCTGGTTCTGGGGCCAACGTCCTGACTTTC. Translating gives CAITAGSGANVLTF.

In its sample, this clonotype was seen many times. The V and J genes are TRBV20-1 and TRBJ1-1; 11 bases are shared with TRBD1. The germline V gene encodes CDR1 DFQATT and CDR2 SNEGSKA (reference sequence). The CDR3 sequence is 17 residues long. J was trimmed by 0 bases and V by 6 bases; bases with no gene match: 12. CDR3: CSASTWGQGGMNTEAFF. CDR3 coding DNA: TGCAGTGCCTCCACGTGGGGACAGGGGGGCATGAACACTGAAGCTTTCTTT.

This clonotype was picked up many times. This chain connects TRBV20-1 to TRBJ1-1; D gene uncertain. The V gene lost 0 bases and the J gene lost 10 bases, with 9 bases spanning the gap. This CDR3 has 11 residues. Germline V lookup: CDR1 DFQATT, CDR2 SNEGSKA (reference sequence). The CDR3 spells CSARDLMGAFF. The CDR3 DNA reads as TGCAGTGCTAGAGATCTCATGGGAGCTTTCTTT.

The sample holds many counts of this clonotype. The rearrangement uses TRBV5-1 and TRBJ1-1; no definite D call. The ends were cut back, 3 bases at V and 3 bases at J, with 9 bases in the middle. In germline, CDR1 is SGHRS, CDR2 YFSETQ. The CDR3 is made up of 13 amino acids. CDR3 bases: TGCGCCAGCAGCTCAACCGATCACACTGAAGCTTTCTTT. Protein: CASSSTDHTEAFF.

This clonotype was observed at least ten times. CDR3 in DNA: TGTGCCAGCAGCCCCGGGGGACTGGTGTTCTTC. It encodes CASSPGGLVFF. The chain couples TRBV7-6 to TRBJ2-1; D might be TRBD2 (6 bases). The V end was cut by 5 bases, the J end by 15 bases, with 14 bases between. The CDR3 runs to 11 residues. Germline CDR1 reads SGHVS; CDR2 reads FNYEAQ.

This clonotype was seen ten or more times. The chain links TRBV28 to TRBJ2-7; the D is unclear. The CDR3 loop spans 14 amino acids. The ends were cut back, 3 bases at V and 2 bases at J, with 11 bases in the middle. Germline CDR1 and CDR2: MDHEN and SYDVKM. CDR3 residues: CASSFAGRTYEQYF. The CDR3 region has the DNA TGTGCCAGCAGTTTCGCCGGGCGCACCTACGAGCAGTACTTC.

This clonotype is medium-sized within its sample. The chain uses TRBV18 and TRBJ2-7; D gene ambiguous. Trimming pared 3 bases from V and 3 bases from J, leaving 9 bases between. This CDR3 spans 13 amino acids. Per the germline V gene, CDR1 is KGHSH and CDR2 is LQKENI. The CDR3 loop is CASSPTRFYEQYF. The CDR3 region has the DNA TGTGCCAGCTCACCGACCAGATTCTACGAGCAGTACTTC.

This clonotype showed up many times. The chain recombines TRBV6-2 or TRBV6-3 with TRBJ1-1, with TRBD1 as a possible D gene (5 bases). Per germline, CDR1 MNHEY and CDR2 SVGEGT. V was shortened by 6 bases and J by 3 bases, with 14 bases between the two germline ends. The CDR3 loop spans 14 amino acids. This CDR3 reads CASRPMGGYTEAFF. CDR3 sequence (DNA): TGTGCCAGCAGACCCATGGGGGGGTACACTGAAGCTTTCTTT.

This clonotype was counted ten times or more. The rearrangement joins TRBV9 to TRBJ2-3; TRBD2 might be the D (6 bases). The CDR3 extends over 16 amino acids. Germline CDR1 and CDR2: SGDLS and YYNGEE. The V end lost 4 bases, the J end lost 2 bases, and 17 bases lay between the germline ends. This CDR3 is CASSPRLGGATDTQYF. CDR3 in DNA: TGTGCCAGCAGCCCTCGCCTGGGGGGAGCCACAGATACGCAGTATTTT.

This clonotype has a count of ten or more. The chain carries TRBV9 and TRBJ2-5; D might be TRBD1 or TRBD2, each matching 5 bases. V was shortened by 5 bases and J by 3 bases, with 11 bases between the two germline ends. In germline, CDR1 is SGDLS, CDR2 YYNGEE. CDR3 size: 13 residues. The CDR3 region is CASRAGTEETQYF. The CDR3 DNA follows: TGTGCCAGCAGGGCCGGGACGGAAGAGACCCAGTACTTC.

This clonotype showed up many times. The chain links TRBV2 to TRBJ1-2, with 11 nucleotides matching TRBD1. CDR3 length: 12 residues. V trimming: 10 bases; J trimming: 4 bases; junction bases outside the gene matches: 2. Germline-derived CDR1 and CDR2 are SNHLY and FYNNEI. CDR3 sequence: CATGTGGYGYTF. CDR3 nucleotides: TGTGCCACCGGGACAGGGGGCTATGGCTACACCTTC. The full variable domain, rest sourced from reference TRBV2 and TRBJ1-2, is EPEVTQTPSHQVTQMGQEVILRCVPISNHLYFYWYRQILGQKVEFLVSFYNNEISEKSEIFDDQFSVERPDGSNFTLKIRSTKLEDSAMYFCATGTGGYGYTFGSGTRLTVV.

This clonotype was found many times. This chain connects TRBV29-1 to TRBJ2-7, with 12 bases fitting TRBD1. The V gene end was trimmed by 0 bases and the J gene end by 6 bases; junction bases not matched to a gene: 3. Germline V gives CDR1 SQVTM, CDR2 ANQGSEA. The CDR3 spans 14 residues. The CDR3 reads CSVEDWDRGPEQYF. The CDR3 nucleotides are TGCAGCGTTGAAGATTGGGACAGGGGGCCCGAGCAGTACTTC.